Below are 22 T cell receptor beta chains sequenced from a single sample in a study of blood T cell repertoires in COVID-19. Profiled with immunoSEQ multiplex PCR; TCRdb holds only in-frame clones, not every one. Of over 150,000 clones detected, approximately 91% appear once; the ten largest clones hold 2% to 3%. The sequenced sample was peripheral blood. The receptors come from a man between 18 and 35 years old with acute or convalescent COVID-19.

The CDR3 sequence: CASSPGDRGAHNEQFF. CDR3 sequence (DNA): TGTGCCAGCAGCCCTGGGGATCGGGGGGCTCACAATGAGCAGTTCTTC. This chain joins TRBV9 and TRBJ2-1; tentative D call: TRBD2 (7 bases). Trimming took 4 bases from V and 5 from J, leaving 19 bases between them. The length of the CDR3 is 16 residues. CDR1 is SGDLS and CDR2 is YYNGEE in the germline V gene.

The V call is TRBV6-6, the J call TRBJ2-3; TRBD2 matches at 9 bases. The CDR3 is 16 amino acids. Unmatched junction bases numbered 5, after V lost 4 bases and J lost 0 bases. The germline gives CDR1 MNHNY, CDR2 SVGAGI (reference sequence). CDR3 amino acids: CASSLPTSGSTDTQYF. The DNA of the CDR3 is TGTGCCAGCAGTTTACCCACTAGCGGGAGCACAGATACGCAGTATTTT.

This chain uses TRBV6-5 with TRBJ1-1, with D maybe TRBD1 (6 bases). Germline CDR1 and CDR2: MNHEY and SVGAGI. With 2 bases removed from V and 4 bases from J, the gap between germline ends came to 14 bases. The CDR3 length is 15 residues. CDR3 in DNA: TGTGCCAGCAGTTACCAGGGGAGAGTGGGCACTGAAGCTTTCTTT. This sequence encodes CASSYQGRVGTEAFF.

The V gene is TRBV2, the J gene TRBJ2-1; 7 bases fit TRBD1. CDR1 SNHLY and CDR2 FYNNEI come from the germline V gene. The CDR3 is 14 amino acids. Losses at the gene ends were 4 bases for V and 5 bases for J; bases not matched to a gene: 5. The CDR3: CASSVRTGDNEQFF. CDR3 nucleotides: TGTGCCAGCAGTGTTAGGACAGGCGACAATGAGCAGTTCTTC. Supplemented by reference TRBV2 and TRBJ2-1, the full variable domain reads EPEVTQTPSHQVTQMGQEVILRCVPISNHLYFYWYRQILGQKVEFLVSFYNNEISEKSEIFDDQFSVERPDGSNFTLKIRSTKLEDSAMYFCASSVRTGDNEQFFGPGTRLTVL.

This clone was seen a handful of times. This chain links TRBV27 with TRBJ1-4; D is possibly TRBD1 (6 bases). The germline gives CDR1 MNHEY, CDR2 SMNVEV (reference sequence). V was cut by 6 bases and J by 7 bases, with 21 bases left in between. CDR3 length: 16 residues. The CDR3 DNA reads TGTGCCAGCAGACCTTACCCTCAGGGGCTCGGTGAAAAACTGTTTTTT. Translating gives CASRPYPQGLGEKLFF.

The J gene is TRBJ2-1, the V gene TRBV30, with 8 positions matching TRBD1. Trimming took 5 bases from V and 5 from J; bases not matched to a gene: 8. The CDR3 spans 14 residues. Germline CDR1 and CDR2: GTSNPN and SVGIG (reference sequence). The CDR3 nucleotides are TGTGCCTGGGGAGACGGGACAGGAGACAATGAGCAGTTCTTC. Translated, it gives CAWGDGTGDNEQFF. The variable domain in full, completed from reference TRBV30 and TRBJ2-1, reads SQTIHQWPATLVQPVGSPLSLECTVEGTSNPNLYWYRQAAGRGLQLLFYSVGIGQISSEVPQNLSASRPQDRQFILSSKKLLLSDSGFYLCAWGDGTGDNEQFFGPGTRLTVL.

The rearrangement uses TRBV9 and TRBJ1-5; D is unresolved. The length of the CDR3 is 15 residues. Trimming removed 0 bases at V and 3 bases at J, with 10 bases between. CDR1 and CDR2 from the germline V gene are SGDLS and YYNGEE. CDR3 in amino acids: CASSVGGKNNQPQHF. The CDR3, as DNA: TGTGCCAGCAGCGTAGGAGGTAAAAACAATCAGCCCCAGCATTTT.

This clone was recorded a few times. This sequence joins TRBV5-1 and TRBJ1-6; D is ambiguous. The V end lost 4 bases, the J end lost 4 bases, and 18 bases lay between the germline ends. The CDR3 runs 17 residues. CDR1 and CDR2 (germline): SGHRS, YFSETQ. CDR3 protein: CASSDPTRGNYNSPLHF. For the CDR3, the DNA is TGCGCCAGCAGCGACCCCACCCGGGGTAATTATAATTCACCCCTCCACTTT.

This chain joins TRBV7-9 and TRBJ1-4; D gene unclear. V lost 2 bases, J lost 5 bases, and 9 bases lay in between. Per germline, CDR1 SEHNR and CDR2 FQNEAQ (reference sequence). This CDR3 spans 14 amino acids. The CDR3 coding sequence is TGTGCCAGCAGCTTACTACAGACAAATGAAAAACTGTTTTTT. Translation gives CASSLLQTNEKLFF.

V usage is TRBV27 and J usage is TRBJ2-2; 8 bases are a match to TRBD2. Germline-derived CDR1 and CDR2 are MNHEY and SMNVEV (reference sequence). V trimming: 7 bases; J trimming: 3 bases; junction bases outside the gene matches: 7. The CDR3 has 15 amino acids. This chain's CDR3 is CASTWTSPDTGELFF. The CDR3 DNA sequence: TGTGCCAGCACCTGGACTAGCCCCGACACCGGGGAGCTGTTTTTT.

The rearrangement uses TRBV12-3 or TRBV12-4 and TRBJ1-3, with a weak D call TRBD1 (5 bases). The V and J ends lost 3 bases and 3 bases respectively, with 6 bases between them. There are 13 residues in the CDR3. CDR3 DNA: TGTGCCAGCAGTTTTCAGGGTGGAAACACCATATATTTT. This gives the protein CASSFQGGNTIYF.

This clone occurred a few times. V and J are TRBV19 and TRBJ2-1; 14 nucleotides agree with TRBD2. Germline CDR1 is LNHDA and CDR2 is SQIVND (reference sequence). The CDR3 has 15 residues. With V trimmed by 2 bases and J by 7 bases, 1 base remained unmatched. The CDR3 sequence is CASSIRLAGGNEQFF. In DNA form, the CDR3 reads TGTGCCAGTAGTATAAGACTAGCGGGAGGGAATGAGCAGTTCTTC.

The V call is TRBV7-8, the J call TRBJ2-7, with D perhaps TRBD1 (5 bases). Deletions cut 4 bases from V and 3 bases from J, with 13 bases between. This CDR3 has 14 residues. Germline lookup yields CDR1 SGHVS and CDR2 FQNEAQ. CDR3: CASSSGQTFYEQYF. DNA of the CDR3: TGTGCCAGCAGCTCTGGACAAACATTCTACGAGCAGTACTTC.

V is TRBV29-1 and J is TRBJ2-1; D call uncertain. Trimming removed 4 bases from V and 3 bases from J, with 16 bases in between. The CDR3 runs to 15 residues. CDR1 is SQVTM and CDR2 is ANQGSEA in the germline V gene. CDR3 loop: CSVGKQLVGYNEQFF. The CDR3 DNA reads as TGCAGCGTTGGGAAGCAGCTAGTGGGCTACAATGAGCAGTTCTTC.

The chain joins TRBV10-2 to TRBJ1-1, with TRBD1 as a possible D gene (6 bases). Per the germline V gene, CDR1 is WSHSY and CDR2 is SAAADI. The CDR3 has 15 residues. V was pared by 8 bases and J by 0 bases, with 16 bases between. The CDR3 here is CASCPFPGVNTEAFF. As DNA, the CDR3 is TGCGCCAGCTGTCCCTTCCCAGGGGTGAACACTGAAGCTTTCTTT.

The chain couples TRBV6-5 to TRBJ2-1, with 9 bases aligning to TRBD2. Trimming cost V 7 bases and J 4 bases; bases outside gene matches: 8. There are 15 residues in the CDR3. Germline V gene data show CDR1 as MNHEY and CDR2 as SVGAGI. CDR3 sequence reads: CASTSIAGAYNEQFF. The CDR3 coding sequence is TGTGCCAGCACCTCGATAGCGGGGGCTTACAATGAGCAGTTCTTC.

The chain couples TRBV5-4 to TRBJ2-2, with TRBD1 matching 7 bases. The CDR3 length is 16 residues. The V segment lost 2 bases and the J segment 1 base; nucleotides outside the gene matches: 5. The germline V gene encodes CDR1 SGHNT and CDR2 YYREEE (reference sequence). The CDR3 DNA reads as TGTGCCAGCAGCTTCGGACAGGCAAAGAACACCGGGGAGCTGTTTTTT. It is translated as CASSFGQAKNTGELFF.

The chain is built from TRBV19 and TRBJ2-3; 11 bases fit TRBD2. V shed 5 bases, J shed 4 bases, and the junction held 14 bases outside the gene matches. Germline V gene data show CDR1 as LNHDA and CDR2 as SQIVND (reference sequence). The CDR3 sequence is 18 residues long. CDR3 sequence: CASSVTSGGPYGADTQYF. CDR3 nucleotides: TGTGCCAGTAGTGTTACTAGCGGGGGCCCTTACGGGGCAGATACGCAGTATTTT.

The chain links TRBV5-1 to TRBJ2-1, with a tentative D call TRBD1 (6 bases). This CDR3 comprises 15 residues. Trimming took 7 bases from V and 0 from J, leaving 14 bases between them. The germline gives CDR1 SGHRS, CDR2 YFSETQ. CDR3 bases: TGCGCCAGCCAAATCGAGGGGGACTCCTACAATGAGCAGTTCTTC. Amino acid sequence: CASQIEGDSYNEQFF.

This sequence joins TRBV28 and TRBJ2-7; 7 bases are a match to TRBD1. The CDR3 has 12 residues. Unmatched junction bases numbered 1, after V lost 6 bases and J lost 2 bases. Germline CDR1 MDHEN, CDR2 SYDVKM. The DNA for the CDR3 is TGTGCCAGCAGGGGACAGCCCTACGAGCAGTACTTC. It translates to CASRGQPYEQYF.

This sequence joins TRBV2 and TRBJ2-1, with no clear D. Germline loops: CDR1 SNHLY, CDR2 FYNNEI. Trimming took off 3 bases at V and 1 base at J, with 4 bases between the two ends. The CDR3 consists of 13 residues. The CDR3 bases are TGTGCCAGCAGTGACTTATCCTACAATGAGCAGTTCTTC. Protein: CASSDLSYNEQFF.

This CDR3 is CASSLRLGIEADTQYF. Here the CDR3 DNA reads TGTGCCAGCAGCCTGCGACTAGGAATAGAGGCAGATACGCAGTATTTT. The chain employs TRBV9 and TRBJ2-3, with D tentatively TRBD2 (6 bases). From germline, CDR1 is SGDLS and CDR2 YYNGEE. V lost 4 bases to trimming and J lost 4 bases, with 19 bases between them. The CDR3 extends over 16 amino acids.